This entry lists 10 T cell receptor beta chains sequenced from one sample in a study of Graves' ophthalmopathy and Graves' hyperthyroidism. TCR beta CDR3 amplification used RNA transcripts. HTBI primers were employed in first-round RT-PCR, then a second-round multiplex PCR followed. TCRdb reprocessed the multiplex PCR reads with MiXCR, giving one entry per CDR3 protein. The top ten hold over 2.5% of the sample, which has hundreds of thousands of distinct CDR3 sequences, about two fifths seen once. Specimen: peripheral blood. Source of these receptors: an adult man with Graves' ophthalmopathy.

This clonotype was found a few times. V and J are TRBV30 and TRBJ2-7; 10 positions agree with TRBD2. V shed 5 bases, J shed 2 bases, and the junction held 9 bases outside the gene matches. The CDR3 is made up of 15 amino acids. From germline, CDR1 is GTSNPN and CDR2 SVGIG (reference sequence). The CDR3 DNA follows: TGTGCCTGGTTCCCGCGAGCGGGGGGGCCCTACGAGCAGTACTTC. Its translation is CAWFPRAGGPYEQYF. The whole variable domain, remainder taken from reference TRBV30 and TRBJ2-7, is SQTIHQWPATLVQPVGSPLSLECTVEGTSNPNLYWYRQAAGRGLQLLFYSVGIGQISSEVPQNLSASRPQDRQFILSSKKLLLSDSGFYLCAWFPRAGGPYEQYFGPGTRLTVT.

The V call is TRBV25-1, the J call TRBJ2-5, with D perhaps given as TRBD1 or TRBD2 (5 bases each). Trimming removed 7 bases at V and 1 base at J, with 10 bases between. The CDR3 contains 13 residues. CDR1 MGHDK and CDR2 SYGVNS come from the germline V gene. Here the CDR3 DNA reads TGTGCCAGCACATGGGGACCCCAAGAGACCCAGTACTTC. Protein sequence: CASTWGPQETQYF.

This clonotype was observed a few times. The CDR3 bases are TGTGCCAGCAGATCGACAGTCTCTGGAAACACCATATATTTT. It encodes CASRSTVSGNTIYF. The chain recombines TRBV6-6 with TRBJ1-3, with D maybe TRBD1 (5 bases). This CDR3 has 14 amino acids. CDR1 MNHNY and CDR2 SVGAGI come from the germline V gene (reference sequence). With 6 bases removed from V and 0 bases from J, the gap between germline ends came to 9 bases.

This clonotype showed up many times. The DNA of the CDR3 is TGTGCCAGCATCGGTCAGTCCAGGAACGAGCAGTACTTC. Protein sequence: CASIGQSRNEQYF. The chain joins TRBV2 to TRBJ2-7; no clear D gene. Trimming cost V 7 bases and J 5 bases, with 15 bases left between them. Germline V lookup: CDR1 SNHLY, CDR2 FYNNEI. The CDR3 extends over 13 amino acids.

The CDR3 loop reads CASSPLPGGGYTF. As DNA, the CDR3 is TGCGCCAGCAGCCCCCTCCCGGGGGGAGGCTACACCTTC. V usage is TRBV4-3 and J usage is TRBJ1-2; D may be TRBD1 (5 bases). The germline V gene encodes CDR1 LGHNA and CDR2 YSLEER. Trimming cost V 4 bases and J 8 bases, with 14 bases left between them. CDR3 length equals 13 residues.

This clonotype was seen at least ten times. The chain uses TRBV2 and TRBJ1-2; 9 positions match TRBD1. The germline V gene encodes CDR1 SNHLY and CDR2 FYNNEI. The trim removed 8 bases at V and 3 bases at J, leaving 7 bases unmatched. The CDR3 is 14 residues long. CDR3 DNA: TGTGCCAGCGTACGGGACAGGGAGGACTATGGCTACACCTTC. Translating it yields CASVRDREDYGYTF.

The chain employs TRBV7-2 and TRBJ2-3; weak D call: TRBD1 (5 bases). The CDR3 extends over 15 amino acids. From germline, CDR1 is SGHTA and CDR2 FQGNSA. Trimming pared 2 bases from V and 6 bases from J, leaving 15 bases between. The CDR3 region is CASSLSQGSTDTQYF. The CDR3 DNA follows: TGTGCCAGCAGCTTAAGCCAGGGTAGTACCGATACGCAGTATTTT. The full variable domain, with the rest looked up from reference TRBV7-2 and TRBJ2-3, is GAGVSQSPSNKVTEKGKDVELRCDPISGHTALYWYRQSLGQGLEFLIYFQGNSAPDKSGLPSDRFSAERTGGSVSTLTIQRTQQEDSAVYLCASSLSQGSTDTQYFGPGTRLTVL.

This clonotype was observed a handful of times. One end of the junction fails to match germline, which may point to a read error. The chain recombines TRBV10-3 with TRBJ2-5, with D maybe TRBD1 (5 bases). Germline-derived CDR1 and CDR2 are ENHRY and SYGVKD. The CDR3 sequence is 15 residues long. This CDR3 reads CASSYPTEFQETQYF. The DNA of the CDR3 is TGTGCCAGCAGTTACCCGACAGAATTTCAAGAGACCCAGTACTTC.

This clonotype was seen ten or more times. The chain recombines TRBV11-2 with TRBJ2-7, with D tentatively TRBD2 (6 bases). From germline, CDR1 is SGHAT and CDR2 FQNNGV. The ends were cut back, 3 bases at V and 3 bases at J, with 12 bases in the middle. The CDR3 runs 14 residues. CDR3 nucleotide sequence: TGTGCCAGCAGCTTGAGGAGGGCGAGCTACGAGCAGTACTTC. Translated, it gives CASSLRRASYEQYF.

About this clonotype itself: At one end the junction does not follow the germline gene, possibly because of a read error. The chain couples TRBV10-3 to TRBJ1-1, with 9 bases identical to TRBD1. The germline V gene encodes CDR1 ENHRY and CDR2 SYGVKD. The CDR3 spans 14 residues. This chain's CDR3 is CASSSPGTGTEAFF. The CDR3 nucleotides are TGTGCCAGCAGTTCCCCTGGGACAGGGACTGAAGCTTTCTTT.